This record covers a single T cell receptor beta chain. The data are from a study of cytomegalovirus exposure and HLA in healthy donors. V lost 5 bases and J lost 6; bases outside the gene matches: 7. Per germline, CDR1 MNHEY and CDR2 SMNVEV (reference sequence). There are 15 residues in the CDR3. Participants comprised healthy donors of bone marrow. PCR used 60 Vbeta primers and 13 Jbeta primers. Produced via immunoSEQ multiplex PCR; TCRdb's table is partial and in-frame only. This table has under 200,000 clones, about 70% appearing once. This clonotype was obtained from a woman between 18 and 29 years old in good health and CMV-seropositive. The V gene is TRBV27, the J gene TRBJ2-7, with 13 bases aligning to TRBD2. The sample taken for sequencing was PBMCs. CDR3 sequence: CASSTGLAGVSEQYF. The CDR3 bases are TGTGCCAGCAGTACCGGACTAGCGGGAGTTAGCGAGCAGTACTTC.